The rows below give T cell receptor beta chains drawn from one sample of a study of Graves' ophthalmopathy and Graves' hyperthyroidism. TCRdb redid the calling of the multiplex PCR reads with MiXCR, one entry per CDR3 protein. The profile shows 300,000 to 400,000 distinct CDR3 sequences, roughly 15% of them singletons. What was sequenced was peripheral blood. The receptors were gathered from an adult woman with stable Graves' hyperthyroidism. Each CDR3 is given with its conserved first and last residue. D genes are given only for firm matches. Clone size, where shown, is once, few, many, or a class for clones that have expanded.

V: TRBV10-3; size: NA; D: NA; J: TRBJ1-1; length: 15; CDR3: CAISPKGGPDTEAFF
V: TRBV6-1; size: many; D: NA; J: TRBJ2-7; length: 15; CDR3: CASRKQAAPSYEQYF
V: TRBV20-1; size: many; D: NA; J: TRBJ1-1; length: 11; CDR3: CSASSVQEAFF
V: TRBV12-3/TRBV12-4; size: many; D: TRBD2; J: TRBJ2-7; length: 15; CDR3: CASSFSGRRTYEQYF
V: TRBV10-1; size: many; D: TRBD2; J: TRBJ2-7; length: 21; CDR3: CASSERCGTSGRAVWSYEQYF
V: TRBV30; size: many; D: NA; J: TRBJ1-1; length: 16; CDR3: CAWSRPGTYMNTEAFF
V: TRBV30; size: many; D: NA; J: TRBJ1-6; length: 13; CDR3: CAWSAGIRSPLHF
V: TRBV12-3/TRBV12-4; size: many; D: NA; J: TRBJ2-7; length: 14; CDR3: CASSLAQVPYEQYF
V: TRBV6-1; size: NA; D: TRBD1; J: TRBJ1-1; length: 14; CDR3: CASSLARGDTEAFF
V: TRBV28; size: many; D: NA; J: TRBJ1-1; length: 13; CDR3: CASSKGETTEAFF
V: TRBV5-1; size: few; D: NA; J: NA; length: 13; CDR3: CASSLSRDYEQFF
V: TRBV11-2; size: NA; D: NA; J: TRBJ2-2; length: 14; CDR3: CASSLGMNTGELFF
V: TRBV6-2/TRBV6-3; size: many; D: TRBD1; J: TRBJ1-5; length: 16; CDR3: CASRPTNRGFEQPQHF
V: TRBV12-3/TRBV12-4; size: many; D: TRBD1; J: TRBJ2-2; length: 18; CDR3: CASSSSIWTGANTGELFF
V: TRBV14; size: many; D: NA; J: TRBJ2-3; length: 14; CDR3: CASSQVISTDTQYF
V: TRBV7-8; size: many; D: TRBD1; J: TRBJ2-7; length: 17; CDR3: CASSSPSLGTGASEQYF
V: TRBV6-1; size: many; D: NA; J: TRBJ1-1; length: 15; CDR3: CASSPGLGPGTEAFF
V: TRBV6-5; size: many; D: NA; J: TRBJ2-4; length: 16; CDR3: CASSYYSGRAKNIQYF
V: TRBV12-3/TRBV12-4; size: many; D: NA; J: TRBJ1-6; length: 18; CDR3: CASSSSRTGVLWNSPLHF
V: TRBV11-2; size: many; D: TRBD1; J: TRBJ2-5; length: 13; CDR3: CASSRQGAETQYF